This T cell receptor beta chain emerged from a study of spatial heterogeneity in lung cancer (dated 2019 in TCRdb). Some background on the complete study: Beta-chain transcripts were consistently detected in greater numbers than alpha-chain transcripts, which likely reflected higher beta-chain transcript abundance. In the raw uncorrected reads, each unique combination of TCR and UMI appeared on average more than ten times. The study quantitatively compared TCR alpha and beta repertoires across multiple tumor regions, matched nontumor lung and blood in non-small cell lung cancer. Nonsynonymous mutation counts, determined by whole-exome sequencing of tumor tissue, were related to features of the TCR repertoire. At surgery, hundreds of tumor regions, 64 matched nontumor lung samples and 56 PBMC samples were TCR-sequenced for both alpha and beta chains. Beyond this particular receptor, the publication reports: Confirming at a functional level the hypothesis that regional TCRs recognize regional mutations was considered to require additional single-cell paired TCR alpha and beta sequencing. Ubiquitous expanded tumor TCRs showed up in blood more often at tumor resection than at routine follow-up.

According to the study, the label for this sample's time point signals: sample taken at primary tumor resection. For TCR sequencing, whole RNA was extracted from tumor and nontumor lung tissue, or from cryopreserved PBMC samples, and no cell sorting was done. The donors were around 69 patients from the lung TRACERx cohort who had early-stage, untreated non-small cell lung cancer. A patient was chosen for TCR sequencing only when enough RNA was available from at least two tumor regions. About this clonotype itself: This receptor's antigen is unknown. Base qualities are not recorded, but no much larger clone differs from it by a single base.

The library came from 5' RACE. The instrument given in TCRdb is NextSeq 500. To allow correction of PCR and sequencing errors, the TCR library protocol tagged every TCR cDNA molecule with a unique molecular identifier. Per the source publication's procedure: Decombinator tools were used for TCR identification, UMI-based error correction and CDR3 extraction. TCRs above a frequency of 2 per 1,000, corresponding to the top 1% of the tumor frequency distribution, were defined as expanded. Each repertoire was subsampled 100 times to 5,000 TCRs, after which Renyi diversity was computed with the R vegan package. CDR3 similarity networks were built from amino acid triplet string-kernel similarity, with CDR3s being connected when pairwise similarity was above 0.82. TCRdb reprocessing: public reads trimmed at Q25 with fastp, clones called with MiXCR, in-frame beta chains kept. Under each unique CDR3 protein, matching rows form one entry showing the most common genes and DNA. TCRdb, not the authors, supplied the V and J calls. The sample contains around 92,000 distinct CDR3 sequences, 12% of them found a single time. Clones ranked in the top ten supply just over 40% of the sample.

Trimming costs V 4 bases and J 3 bases, and their ends lie 13 bases apart. The CDR3 starts with the cysteine, ends with the phenylalanine, and has 14 residues. Only the CDR3 DNA is retained, 42 bases long and in frame from the first base. This sequence uses TRBV12-3 or TRBV12-4 and TRBJ2-7; no D gene call is confident. This clonotype was sampled from a male donor with early-stage non-small cell lung cancer. Sequences were derived from PBMCs, sampled at surgery. The nucleotide sequence is given as TGTGCCAGCAGTTCCCCGAGACTTCTCTACGAGCAGTACTTC. It translates as CASSSPRLLYEQYF.